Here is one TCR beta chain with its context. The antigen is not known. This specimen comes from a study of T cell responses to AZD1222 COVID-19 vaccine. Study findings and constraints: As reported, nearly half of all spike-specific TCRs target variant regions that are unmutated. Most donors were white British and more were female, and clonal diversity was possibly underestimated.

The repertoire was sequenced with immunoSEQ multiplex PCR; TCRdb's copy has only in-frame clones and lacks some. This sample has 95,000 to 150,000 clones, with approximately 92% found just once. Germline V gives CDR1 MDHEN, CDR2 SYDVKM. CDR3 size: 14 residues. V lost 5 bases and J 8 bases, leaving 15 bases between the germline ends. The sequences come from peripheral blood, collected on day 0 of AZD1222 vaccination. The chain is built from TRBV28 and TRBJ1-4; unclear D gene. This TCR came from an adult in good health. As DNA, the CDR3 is TGTGCCAGCAGTCCGAGACGGGTTGGGGAAAAACTGTTTTTT. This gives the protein CASSPRRVGEKLFF. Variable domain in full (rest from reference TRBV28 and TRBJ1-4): DVKVTQSSRYLVKRTGEKVFLECVQDMDHENMFWYRQDPGLGLRLIYFSYDVKMKEKGDIPEGYSVSREKKERFSLILESASTNQTSMYLCASSPRRVGEKLFFGSGTQLSVL.